This TCR beta chain was sequenced in a study of T cells in Graves' hyperthyroidism and ophthalmopathy (dated by TCRdb to about 2019). Regarding the research as a whole: Peripheral blood was sampled at the time of initial diagnosis, prior to any treatment. After blood sampling, hyperthyroidism patients were treated with methimazole at a starting dose of 30 mg daily, and ophthalmopathy patients were treated with high-dose intravenous methylprednisolone. Thyroid tissue and blood T-cell repertoires from roughly six Graves' hyperthyroidism patients were also compared in the study. To identify TCR V-J signatures that set the groups apart, the researchers used a discovery cohort of 100 patients, made up of under 50 with Graves' ophthalmopathy and some 60 with stable Graves' hyperthyroidism. The paper reports TCR Vbeta CDR3 sequencing of some 140 peripheral blood samples: 43 ophthalmopathy, 70 to 85 hyperthyroidism and 17 progressor patients. For training and testing, the 80 to 100 patients in the discovery cohort were randomly divided in a 7:3 ratio. Prospective prediction of ophthalmopathy was tested in an independent validation cohort consisting of fewer than 20 hyperthyroidism patients and approximately 16 patients who later progressed to ophthalmopathy.

General conclusions and limits of the study: Ophthalmopathy was separated from stable hyperthyroidism by a 13 V-J signature model, with approximately 86% sensitivity and roughly 81% specificity obtained in cross-validation and 80%/75% obtained in testing. Blood samples also contained most of the expanded thyroid clonotypes (frequency above 0.001), which suggests that blood repertoires may reflect thyroid immune responses. Sample size was not statistically predetermined, and blinding of investigators to group allocation was not performed. In validation, progression to ophthalmopathy was predicted by the model with 70% to 71% sensitivity and under 85% specificity, a median of around 5.9 months before onset.

In the ophthalmopathy patients, disease was moderately to severely active, with a Clinical Activity Score of 3 or more, a NOSPECS grade of 4 or more, and a duration of less than 3 months. Any patient with an uncontrolled infection, another autoimmune disease, pregnancy or lactation was excluded. Diagnoses were based on clinical symptoms, serum thyroxine and TRAb, thyroid ultrasound and orbital computed tomography. PBMCs were isolated from around 10 ml of fresh peripheral blood by Ficoll-Paque density gradient centrifugation. Trizol reagent was used to extract total RNA, and RNA quality was then checked on an Agilent 2100 Bioanalyzer. The TCR beta CDR3 regions were amplified from RNA transcripts. The first round of RT-PCR for the TCR CDR3 was performed with the HTBI primer set and the Qiagen OneStep RT-PCR kit. Libraries were constructed in a second round of multiplex PCR, after which size selection and purification were carried out. The libraries were sequenced on an Illumina HiSeq2000 using paired-end 100 bp reads. Regarding the original processing steps: SOAPnuke was used to process the raw data, throwing out any read that contained adapters or uncalled bases, had a mean Phred below 15, or lacked an exact constant-primer or identifier match. COPE v1.2.5 was used to merge the high-quality paired reads, and each unique nucleotide sequence was defined as a clonotype. MiTCR v1.1 was used to align the clonotypes against IMGT TRBV, TRBD and TRBJ reference segments. Only V-J combinations with frequency above 0.0001, covering roughly 99% of repertoires, were analysed. The TCS score was defined as F50 (clonal expansion) divided by E x V (chaos), with BLOSUM62-based TCRdist calculated between CDR3 peptides within each V-J. Welch's t-statistics and random forest reduced roughly 530 V-J features to roughly 13, which were used in a naive Bayes classifier (R e1071). TCRdb reran the public reads through fastp at Q25 and MiXCR, keeping productive beta chains. CDR3 protein duplicates are merged, each entry listing the most common genes and DNA. TCRdb, not the original authors, processed these V and J calls. This sample is represented by roughly 650,000 distinct CDR3 sequences; around 16% of them were singletons. The ten largest clones take up less than 3.5% of the sample.

This clonotype has a count of ten or more. Its antigen specificity is not known. No base quality values were provided; no much bigger clone lies one nucleotide off. This sequence originates from a middle-aged woman with Graves' ophthalmopathy. What was sequenced was blood.

CDR3 protein: CAWSAPLGEKLFF. The base sequence is TGTGCCTGGAGTGCCCCTTTGGGGGAAAAACTGTTTTTT. Recombination joined TRBV30 with TRBJ1-4; no confident D gene assignment can be made. For CDR1 and CDR2, the germline V gene (reference sequence) lists GTSNPN and SVGIG. V loses 1 base of germline sequence and J loses 8 bases, and the interval between the two ends is 11 bases. The CDR3 holds 13 amino acids from the cysteine to the phenylalanine. The DNA shown is the 39-base CDR3, in frame from base 1.